This T cell receptor (beta chain) was recovered during a study of blood T cell repertoires in COVID-19. Clones were read by immunoSEQ multiplex PCR, and TCRdb kept only the in-frame ones, dropping some. The sample holds 80,000 to 95,000 clones, under 85% seen once. Germline V gene data show CDR1 as MDHEN and CDR2 as SYDVKM. The CDR3 spans 15 residues. V lost 9 bases and J 5 bases, leaving 22 bases between the germline ends. The origin of this receptor is a human donor in a cohort sampled during active COVID-19. Sequencing was carried out using peripheral blood. The V call is TRBV28, the J call TRBJ2-5; the D gene is possibly TRBD2 (5 bases). The CDR3 reads CASSKAGDYRETQYF. The CDR3 DNA reads TGTGCCAGTAGCAAAGCCGGGGATTACCGGGAGACCCAGTACTTC.